The source of this T cell receptor (beta chain) is a study of blood T cells in healthy people across ages. Alongside a J-beta primer mix, a sample-barcoded 5' primer served in a second PCR lasting roughly 7 to 11 cycles. TCRdb reprocessed the 5' RACE reads with MiXCR, giving one entry per CDR3 protein. Seen here are some 1.5 million distinct CDR3 sequences, over 25% observed once, and the top ten hold roughly 8%. The receptor's source is a woman aged 25 to 45 in good health. Sequenced: blood.

In nucleotides, the CDR3 is TGCAGTGCTAGAGCCCCGCGGCAGGGGAGGCACAATGAGCAGTTCTTC. Its protein product is CSARAPRQGRHNEQFF. The chain uses TRBV20-1 and TRBJ2-1; D possibly matches TRBD1 or TRBD2 (6 bases each). The CDR3 consists of 16 residues. CDR1 DFQATT and CDR2 SNEGSKA come from the germline V gene (reference sequence). Trimming stripped 1 base from V and 5 bases from J, with 18 bases between.